This is a list of T cell receptor beta chains from one sample in a study of blood T cell repertoires in COVID-19. Using immunoSEQ multiplex PCR, the repertoire was profiled, and TCRdb retains in-frame clones only, with some absent. The table includes 120,000 to 150,000 clones, about 83% detected once. The specimen was peripheral blood. The receptors come from a young man with COVID-19, enrolled during active disease. Both conserved end residues are part of each CDR3. A D gene is named only where the DNA matches it firmly. Clone size is given for some rows only: seen once, a few or many times, or a class if the clone is expanded.

NA,TRBJ2-3,TRBV11-2,NA,TGTGCCAGCAGCTTAGCCGGGACTGTTAGCACAGATACGCAGTATTTT,CASSLAGTVSTDTQYF
NA,TRBJ2-5,TRBV30,TRBD2,TGTGCCTGGAGTCCTGCGACTAGCGGGACCCAGTACTTC,CAWSPATSGTQYF
NA,TRBJ1-4,TRBV15,NA,TGTGCTACCCGAAGGGGGGGGAATGAAAAACTGTTTTTT,CATRRGGNEKLFF
once,TRBJ1-1,TRBV11-2,NA,TGTGCCAGCAGCTCGCCTCTAGGGAGGGCTGAAGCTTTCTTT,CASSSPLGRAEAFF
NA,TRBJ1-1,TRBV5-1,TRBD1,TGCGCCAGCAGCCCAGGACAGGGGAGGGGAACTGAAGCTTTCTTT,CASSPGQGRGTEAFF
NA,TRBJ2-3,TRBV18,NA,TGTGCCAGCTCACCGAGTCCCACAGATACGCAGTATTTT,CASSPSPTDTQYF
once,TRBJ2-2,TRBV7-6,NA,TGTGCCAGCAGCTTAAATTCGGCGGGTGGGGCCGGGGAGCTGTTTTTT,CASSLNSAGGAGELFF
NA,TRBJ1-2,TRBV11-2,TRBD1,TGTGCCAGCAGCCCTCTTTGGGACAGGTTTAGCTATGGCTACACCTTC,CASSPLWDRFSYGYTF
NA,TRBJ2-1,TRBV5-5,NA,TGTGCCAGCAGTCCCTCCGGGACTTCCTCTTACAATGAGCAGTTCTTC,CASSPSGTSSYNEQFF
NA,TRBJ2-5,TRBV2,NA,TGTGCCAGCAGCGCCGGAACGGAGAGTACCCAGTACTTC,CASSAGTESTQYF
few,TRBJ2-1,TRBV27,TRBD2,TGTGCCAGCAGTGGGGGACTAGGAGATTGGGCTTACAATGAGCAGTTCTTC,CASSGGLGDWAYNEQFF
NA,TRBJ2-1,TRBV6-1,NA,TGTGCCAGCAGTGAATCATTAATGCGTCCTGAGCAGTTCTTC,CASSESLMRPEQFF
NA,TRBJ1-5,TRBV6-2/TRBV6-3,NA,TGTGCCAGCAGTTCCTCGGGTGGGGGCAATAGCAATCAGCCCCAGCATTTT,CASSSSGGGNSNQPQHF
NA,TRBJ2-1,TRBV18,TRBD2,TGTGCCAGCTCACCACGTACTAGCGGGAGGGCAAATGAGCAGTTCTTC,CASSPRTSGRANEQFF
NA,TRBJ1-1,TRBV2,NA,TGTGCCAGATTAAGGGGAACTGAAGCTTTCTTT,CARLRGTEAFF
NA,TRBJ2-1,TRBV19,TRBD1,TGTGCCAGTAGTATTCGAGGGGGCTGGGACAATGAGCAGTTCTTC,CASSIRGGWDNEQFF
NA,TRBJ1-1,TRBV19,NA,TGTGCCAGTAGTTGGCGGGGACCGAACACTGAAGCTTTCTTT,CASSWRGPNTEAFF
NA,TRBJ2-1,TRBV2,NA,TGTGCCAGCAACCCCGATCGCGCCTACAATGAGCAGTTCTTC,CASNPDRAYNEQFF
few,TRBJ2-5,TRBV15,NA,TGTGCCACCAGCAGAGATCGCCCGCGGAGGGCAGTCATTCAAGAGACCCAGTACTTC,CATSRDRPRRAVIQETQYF
NA,TRBJ2-7,TRBV29-1,TRBD1,TGCAGCGTCCCCGGGACAGGGTTCCCTCGGGAGCAGTACTTC,CSVPGTGFPREQYF
NA,TRBJ2-7,TRBV5-1,TRBD2,TGCGCCAGCAGCCCCTTAGCGGGAGGGCCTGGAGAGCAGTACTTC,CASSPLAGGPGEQYF
NA,TRBJ2-7,TRBV7-9,TRBD2,TGTGCCAGCAGCTTACGGACTAGCGGGAGTATATACGAGCAGTACTTC,CASSLRTSGSIYEQYF
NA,TRBJ1-1,TRBV27,TRBD1,TGTGCCAGCAGTCCACAGACAGGGACTGGTGAAGCTTTCTTT,CASSPQTGTGEAFF
NA,TRBJ2-7,TRBV9,TRBD2,TGTGCCAGCAGCGTAGGTAGCGGGAGTGTCGACGAGCAGTACTTC,CASSVGSGSVDEQYF
NA,TRBJ1-5,TRBV19,TRBD1,TGTGCCAGTATTCCGGACAGGGCGAGCAATCAGCCCCAGCATTTT,CASIPDRASNQPQHF
NA,TRBJ1-1,TRBV7-2,NA,TGTGCCAGCAGCTTACAGCGCACTTCGAACACTGAAGCTTTCTTT,CASSLQRTSNTEAFF
NA,TRBJ2-7,TRBV2,TRBD1,TGTGCCAGCAGATCGGGACAGCCCCCTTGGGAGCAGTACTTC,CASRSGQPPWEQYF
NA,TRBJ1-1,TRBV7-8,NA,TGTGCCAGCAGCTTAGTGAGGAACACTGAAGCTTTCTTT,CASSLVRNTEAFF
NA,TRBJ1-2,TRBV7-2,TRBD1,TGTGCCAGCAGCTTAGAACAGGGGGCACAGTATGGCTACACCTTC,CASSLEQGAQYGYTF
NA,TRBJ2-1,TRBV24-1,TRBD2,TGTGCCACCAGTGGAGAGACTAGCGGGAGGACGTCCTACAATGAGCAGTTCTTC,CATSGETSGRTSYNEQFF
few,TRBJ1-6,TRBV6-5,NA,TGTGCCAGCAGAAAACCAGGAAATTCACCCCTCCACTTT,CASRKPGNSPLHF
NA,TRBJ2-1,TRBV25-1,TRBD2,TGTGCCAGCAGTGACAGCGGGAGAAGGAATGAGCAGTTCTTC,CASSDSGRRNEQFF
NA,TRBJ2-7,TRBV4-3,NA,TGCGCCAGCAGCCAAGAGAGAGGCTACGAGCAGTACTTC,CASSQERGYEQYF
NA,TRBJ2-1,TRBV5-6,TRBD2,TGTGCCAGCAGCTTGGCGGAGCGGGAGAGTGATGAGCAGTTCTTC,CASSLAERESDEQFF
NA,TRBJ2-1,TRBV2,TRBD2,TGTGCCAGCAGTCCCAGCGGGAGCGGCTATAATGAGCAGTTCTTC,CASSPSGSGYNEQFF
NA,TRBJ1-5,TRBV27,NA,TGTGCCAGCAGTTTTACGGGATACAATCAGCCCCAGCATTTT,CASSFTGYNQPQHF
once,TRBJ2-2,TRBV3-1/TRBV3-2,NA,TGTGCCAGCAGCCAAGCGTCTAACACCGGGGAGCTGTTTTTT,CASSQASNTGELFF
NA,TRBJ1-2,TRBV28,NA,TGTGCCAGCAGTGTAGACAGTAAGCCACTTTATGGCTACACCTTC,CASSVDSKPLYGYTF
NA,TRBJ2-1,TRBV9,NA,TGTGCCAGCAGTGATACGAGCGGGTACAATGAGCAGTTCTTC,CASSDTSGYNEQFF
NA,TRBJ1-5,TRBV30,NA,TGTGCCTGGGCCAGGGGAAATCAGCCCCAGCATTTT,CAWARGNQPQHF
NA,TRBJ1-6,TRBV5-1,TRBD1,TGCGCCAGCAGCCGAGTGGGACAGGGAATTAATTCACCCCTCCACTTT,CASSRVGQGINSPLHF
NA,TRBJ2-3,TRBV12-5,TRBD1,TGTGCTAGTGGCTCCGGGACAGGGTATTCAGATACGCAGTATTTT,CASGSGTGYSDTQYF
NA,TRBJ1-6,TRBV7-9,TRBD1,TGTGCCAGCAGCCTGACAGGGGTAGGTTCACCCCTCCACTTT,CASSLTGVGSPLHF
NA,TRBJ2-7,TRBV11-2,NA,TGTGCCAGCAGCTTAGATAGCGGCATCGAGCAGTACTTC,CASSLDSGIEQYF
once,TRBJ1-2,TRBV5-5,NA,TGTGCCAGCAGCTTGGGACCCACAGATAACTATGGCTACACCTTC,CASSLGPTDNYGYTF
NA,TRBJ1-1,TRBV29-1,NA,TGCAGCGCTCCGTCGGCAGGGAACACTGAAGCTTTCTTT,CSAPSAGNTEAFF
once,TRBJ2-1,TRBV5-4,NA,TGTGCCAGCAGCTTGGCCCGGCGGGTCAAGAATGAGCAGTTCTTC,CASSLARRVKNEQFF
NA,TRBJ2-3,TRBV28,NA,TGTGCCAGCAGCACACGGGAGAGGACAGATACGCAGTATTTT,CASSTRERTDTQYF
once,TRBJ2-3,TRBV25-1,NA,TGTGCCAGCAGCAGGACTCGGGGGTACACAGATACGCAGTATTTT,CASSRTRGYTDTQYF
NA,TRBJ1-2,TRBV10-3,NA,TGTGCCATCACCCAGGGATGGGACTATGGCTACACCTTC,CAITQGWDYGYTF
NA,TRBJ2-5,TRBV21-1,NA,TGTGCCAGCAGCAAGAACGGGGGACTAGCGGGGGAGACGGTGTGGGAGACCCAGTACTTC,CASSKNGGLAGETVWETQYF
NA,TRBJ2-7,TRBV28,NA,TGTGCCAGCAGTTTATCAAGCCTCTACGAGCAGTACTTC,CASSLSSLYEQYF
NA,TRBJ2-7,TRBV18,TRBD1,TGTGCCAGCTCACCACCGGTAGACAGGGGGCATAGCGAGCAGTACTTC,CASSPPVDRGHSEQYF
NA,TRBJ2-3,TRBV25-1,NA,TGTGCCAGCAGTGAAAGTAGGGGGGGGAGCACAGATACGCAGTATTTT,CASSESRGGSTDTQYF
once,TRBJ2-5,TRBV3-1/TRBV3-2,TRBD1,TGTGCCAGCAGCCCACCCCGACAGGGTGGGAAGACCCAGTACTTC,CASSPPRQGGKTQYF
NA,TRBJ1-2,TRBV4-1,NA,TGCGCCAGCAGCCAAGATCTCAGGGGCGCTAACTATGGCTACACCTTC,CASSQDLRGANYGYTF
once,TRBJ1-3,TRBV16,TRBD1,TGTGCCAGCAGCCAAACGAGGACAGGCGCTGGAAACACCATATATTTT,CASSQTRTGAGNTIYF
NA,TRBJ2-1,TRBV19,TRBD2,TGTGCCAGTACGACCGGGACTAGCGGGAGCCATGAGCAGTTCTTC,CASTTGTSGSHEQFF